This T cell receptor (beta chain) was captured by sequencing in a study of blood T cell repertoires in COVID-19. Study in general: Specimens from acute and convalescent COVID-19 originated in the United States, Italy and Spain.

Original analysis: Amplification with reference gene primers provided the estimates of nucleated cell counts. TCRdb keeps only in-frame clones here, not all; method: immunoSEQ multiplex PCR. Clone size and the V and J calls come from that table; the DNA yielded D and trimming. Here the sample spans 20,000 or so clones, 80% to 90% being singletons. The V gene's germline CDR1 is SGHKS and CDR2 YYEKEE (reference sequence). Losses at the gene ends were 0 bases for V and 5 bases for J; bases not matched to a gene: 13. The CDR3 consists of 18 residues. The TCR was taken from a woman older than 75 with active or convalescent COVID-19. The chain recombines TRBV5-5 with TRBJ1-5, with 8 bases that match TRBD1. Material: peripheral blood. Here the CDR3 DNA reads TGTGCCAGCAGCTTGGCGGGGCAGGGGGCGAGTTTCTATCAGCCCCAGCATTTT. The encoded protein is CASSLAGQGASFYQPQHF.